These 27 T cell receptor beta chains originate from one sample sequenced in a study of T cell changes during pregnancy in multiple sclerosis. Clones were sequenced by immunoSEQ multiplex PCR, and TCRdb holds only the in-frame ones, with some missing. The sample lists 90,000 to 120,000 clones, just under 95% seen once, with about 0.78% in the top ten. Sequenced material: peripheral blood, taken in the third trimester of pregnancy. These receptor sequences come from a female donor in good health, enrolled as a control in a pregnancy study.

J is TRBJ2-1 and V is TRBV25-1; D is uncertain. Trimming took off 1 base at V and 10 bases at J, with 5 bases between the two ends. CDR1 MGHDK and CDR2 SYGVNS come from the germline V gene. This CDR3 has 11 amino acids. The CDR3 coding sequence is TGTGCCAGCAGTGAATTGGGCGAGCAGTTCTTC. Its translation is CASSELGEQFF.

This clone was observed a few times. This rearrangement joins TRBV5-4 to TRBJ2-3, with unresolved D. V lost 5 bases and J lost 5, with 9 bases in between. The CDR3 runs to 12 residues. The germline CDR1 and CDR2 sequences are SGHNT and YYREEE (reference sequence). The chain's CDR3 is CASSRLRDTQYF. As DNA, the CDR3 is TGTGCCAGCAGTCGACTCCGAGATACGCAGTATTTT. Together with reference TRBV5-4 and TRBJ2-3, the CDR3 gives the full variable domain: ETGVTQSPTHLIKTRGQQVTLRCSSQSGHNTVSWYQQALGQGPQFIFQYYREEENGRGNFPPRFSGLQFPNYSSELNVNALELDDSALYLCASSRLRDTQYFGPGTRLTVL.

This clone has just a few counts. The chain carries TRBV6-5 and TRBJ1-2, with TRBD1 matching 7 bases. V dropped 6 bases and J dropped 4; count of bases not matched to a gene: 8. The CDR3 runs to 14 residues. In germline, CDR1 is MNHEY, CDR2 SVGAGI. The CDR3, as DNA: TGTGCCAGCAGAAAAGGACAGGCAGTCTATGGCTACACCTTC. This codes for CASRKGQAVYGYTF.

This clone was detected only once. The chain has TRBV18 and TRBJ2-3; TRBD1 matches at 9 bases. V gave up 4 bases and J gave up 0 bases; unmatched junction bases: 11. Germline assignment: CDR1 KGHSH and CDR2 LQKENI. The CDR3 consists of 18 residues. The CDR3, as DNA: TGTGCCAGCTCACGCGTCCCGGGACAGGGCCCTAGCACAGATACGCAGTATTTT. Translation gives CASSRVPGQGPSTDTQYF.

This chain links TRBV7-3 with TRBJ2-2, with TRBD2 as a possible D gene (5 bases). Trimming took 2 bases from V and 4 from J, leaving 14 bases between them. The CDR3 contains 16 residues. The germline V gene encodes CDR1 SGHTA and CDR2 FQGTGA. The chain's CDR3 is CASSLDGGASTGELFF. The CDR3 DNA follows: TGTGCCAGCAGCTTAGACGGAGGTGCTAGCACCGGGGAGCTGTTTTTT.

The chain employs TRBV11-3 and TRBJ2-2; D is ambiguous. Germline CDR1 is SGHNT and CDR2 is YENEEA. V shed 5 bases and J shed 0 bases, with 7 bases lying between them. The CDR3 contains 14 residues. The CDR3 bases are TGTGCCAGCAGCCAAATTTCGAACACCGGGGAGCTGTTTTTT. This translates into CASSQISNTGELFF.

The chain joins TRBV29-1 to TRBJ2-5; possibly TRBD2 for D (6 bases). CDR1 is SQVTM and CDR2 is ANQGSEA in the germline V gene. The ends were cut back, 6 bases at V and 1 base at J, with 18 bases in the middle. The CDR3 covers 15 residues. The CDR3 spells CSVGKSRLVQETQYF. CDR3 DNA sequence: TGCAGCGTAGGAAAGTCGAGACTAGTCCAAGAGACCCAGTACTTC.

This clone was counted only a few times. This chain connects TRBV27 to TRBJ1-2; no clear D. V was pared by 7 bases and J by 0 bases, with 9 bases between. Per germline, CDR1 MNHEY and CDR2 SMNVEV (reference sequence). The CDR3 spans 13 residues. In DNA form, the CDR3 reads TGTGCCAGCACCCCACACCCTAACTATGGCTACACCTTC. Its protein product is CASTPHPNYGYTF.

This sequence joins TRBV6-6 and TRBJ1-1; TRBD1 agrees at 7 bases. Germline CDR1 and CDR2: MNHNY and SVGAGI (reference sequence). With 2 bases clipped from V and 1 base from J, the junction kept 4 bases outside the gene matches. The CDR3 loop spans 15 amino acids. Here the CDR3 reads CASSYTGQENTEAFF. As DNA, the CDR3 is TGTGCCAGCAGTTACACAGGACAGGAGAACACTGAAGCTTTCTTT.

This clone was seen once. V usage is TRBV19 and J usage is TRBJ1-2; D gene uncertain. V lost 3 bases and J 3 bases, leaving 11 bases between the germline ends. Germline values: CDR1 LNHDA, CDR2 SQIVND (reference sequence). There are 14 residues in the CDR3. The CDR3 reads CASSMVEGYYGYTF. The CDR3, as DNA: TGTGCCAGTAGTATGGTCGAGGGTTACTATGGCTACACCTTC. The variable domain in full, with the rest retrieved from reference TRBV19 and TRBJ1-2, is DGGITQSPKYLFRKEGQNVTLSCEQNLNHDAMYWYRQDPGQGLRLIYYSQIVNDFQKGDIAEGYSVSREKKESFPLTVTSAQKNPTAFYLCASSMVEGYYGYTFGSGTRLTVV.

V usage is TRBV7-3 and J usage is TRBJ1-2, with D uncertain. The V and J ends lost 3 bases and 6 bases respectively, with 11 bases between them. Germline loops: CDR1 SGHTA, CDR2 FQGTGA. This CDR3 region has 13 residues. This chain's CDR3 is CASSFSPGNGYTF. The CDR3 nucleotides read TGTGCCAGCAGCTTCTCCCCCGGGAATGGCTACACCTTC. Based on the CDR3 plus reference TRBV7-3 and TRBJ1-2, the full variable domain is GAGVSQTPSNKVTEKGKYVELRCDPISGHTALYWYRQSLGQGPEFLIYFQGTGAADDSGLPNDRFFAVRPEGSVSTLKIQRTERGDSAVYLCASSFSPGNGYTFGSGTRLTVV.

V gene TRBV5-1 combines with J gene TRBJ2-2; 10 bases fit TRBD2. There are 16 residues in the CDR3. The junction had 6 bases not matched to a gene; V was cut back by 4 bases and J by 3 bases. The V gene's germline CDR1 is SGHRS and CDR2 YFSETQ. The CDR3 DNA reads TGCGCCAGCAGCCTGTGGACTAGCGGAGACACCGGGGAGCTGTTTTTT. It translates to CASSLWTSGDTGELFF.

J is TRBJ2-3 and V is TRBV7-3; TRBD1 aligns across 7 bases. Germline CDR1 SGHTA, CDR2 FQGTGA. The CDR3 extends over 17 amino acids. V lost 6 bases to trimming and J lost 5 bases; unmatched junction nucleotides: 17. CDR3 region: CASSHRGGRGAEDTQYF. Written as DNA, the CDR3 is TGTGCCAGCAGTCACCGAGGGGGCCGAGGGGCTGAAGATACGCAGTATTTT.

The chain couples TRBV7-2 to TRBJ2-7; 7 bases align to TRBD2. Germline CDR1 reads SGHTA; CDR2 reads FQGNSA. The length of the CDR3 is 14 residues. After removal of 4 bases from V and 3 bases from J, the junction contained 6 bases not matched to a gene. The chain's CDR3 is CASSSRSGGYEQYF. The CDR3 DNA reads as TGTGCCAGCAGCTCCCGGTCGGGGGGCTACGAGCAGTACTTC.

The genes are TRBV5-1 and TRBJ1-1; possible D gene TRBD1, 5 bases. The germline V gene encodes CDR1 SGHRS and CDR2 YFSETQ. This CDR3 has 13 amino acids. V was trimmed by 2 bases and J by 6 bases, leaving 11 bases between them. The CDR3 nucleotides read TGCGCCAGCAGCTTTCCAGGGAAACCTGAAGCTTTCTTT. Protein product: CASSFPGKPEAFF.

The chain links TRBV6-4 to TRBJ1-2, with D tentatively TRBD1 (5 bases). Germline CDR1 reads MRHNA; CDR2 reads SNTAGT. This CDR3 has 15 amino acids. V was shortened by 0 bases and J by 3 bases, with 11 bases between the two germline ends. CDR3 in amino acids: CASSDSSSGHYGYTF. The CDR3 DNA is TGTGCCAGCAGTGACTCGAGTTCAGGGCACTATGGCTACACCTTC.

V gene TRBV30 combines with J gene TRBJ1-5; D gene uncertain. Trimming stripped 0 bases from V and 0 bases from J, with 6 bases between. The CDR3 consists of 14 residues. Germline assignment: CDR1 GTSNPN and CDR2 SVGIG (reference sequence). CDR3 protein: CAWSVSNSNQPQHF. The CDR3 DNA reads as TGTGCCTGGAGTGTATCCAATAGCAATCAGCCCCAGCATTTT.

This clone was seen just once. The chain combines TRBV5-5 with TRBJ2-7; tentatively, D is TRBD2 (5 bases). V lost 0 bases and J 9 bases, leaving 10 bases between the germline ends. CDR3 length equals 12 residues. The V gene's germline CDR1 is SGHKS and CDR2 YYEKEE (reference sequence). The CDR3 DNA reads TGTGCCAGCAGCTTGGGTGGTACTAGGCAGTACTTC. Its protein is CASSLGGTRQYF.

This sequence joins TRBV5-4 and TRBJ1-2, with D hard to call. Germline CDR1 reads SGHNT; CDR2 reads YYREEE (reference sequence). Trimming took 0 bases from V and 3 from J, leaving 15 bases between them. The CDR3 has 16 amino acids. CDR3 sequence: CASSLATESTYYGYTF. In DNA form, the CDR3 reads TGTGCCAGCAGCTTGGCAACAGAATCAACCTACTATGGCTACACCTTC.

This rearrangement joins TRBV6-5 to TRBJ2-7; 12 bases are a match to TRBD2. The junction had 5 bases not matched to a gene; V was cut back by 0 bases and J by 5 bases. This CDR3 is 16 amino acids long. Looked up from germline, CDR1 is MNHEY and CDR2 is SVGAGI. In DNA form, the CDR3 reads TGTGCCAGCAGTTACTCCCTAGCGGGGGGGCCGGACGAGCAGTACTTC. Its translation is CASSYSLAGGPDEQYF.

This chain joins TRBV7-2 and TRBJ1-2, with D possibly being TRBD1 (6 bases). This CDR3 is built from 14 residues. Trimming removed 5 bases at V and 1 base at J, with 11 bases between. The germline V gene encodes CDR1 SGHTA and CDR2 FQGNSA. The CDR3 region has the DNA TGTGCCAGCAGCGCCACAGGGCATAACTATGGCTACACCTTC. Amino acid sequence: CASSATGHNYGYTF.

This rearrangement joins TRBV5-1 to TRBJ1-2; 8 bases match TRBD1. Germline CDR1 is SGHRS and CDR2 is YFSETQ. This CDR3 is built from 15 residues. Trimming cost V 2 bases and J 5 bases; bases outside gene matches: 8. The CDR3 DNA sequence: TGCGCCAGCAGCTTCACAGGGGGTGACCGATATGGCTACACCTTC. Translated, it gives CASSFTGGDRYGYTF.

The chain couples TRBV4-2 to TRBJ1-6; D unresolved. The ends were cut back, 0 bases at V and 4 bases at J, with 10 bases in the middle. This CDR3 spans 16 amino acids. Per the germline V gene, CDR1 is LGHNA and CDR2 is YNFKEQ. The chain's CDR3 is CASSQETAKYNSPLHF. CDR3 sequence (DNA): TGTGCCAGCAGCCAAGAAACAGCAAAGTATAATTCACCCCTCCACTTT.

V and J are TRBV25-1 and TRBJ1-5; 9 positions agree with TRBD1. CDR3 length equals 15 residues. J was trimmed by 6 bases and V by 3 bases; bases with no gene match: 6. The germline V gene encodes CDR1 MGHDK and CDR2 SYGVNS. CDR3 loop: CASSEGGQGSQPQHF. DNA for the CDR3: TGTGCCAGCAGTGAGGGGGGACAGGGAAGTCAGCCCCAGCATTTT. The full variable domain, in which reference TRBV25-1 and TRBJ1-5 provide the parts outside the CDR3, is EADIYQTPRYLVIGTGKKITLECSQTMGHDKMYWYQQDPGMELHLIHYSYGVNSTEKGDLSSESTVSRIRTEHFPLTLESARPSHTSQYLCASSEGGQGSQPQHFGDGTRLSIL.

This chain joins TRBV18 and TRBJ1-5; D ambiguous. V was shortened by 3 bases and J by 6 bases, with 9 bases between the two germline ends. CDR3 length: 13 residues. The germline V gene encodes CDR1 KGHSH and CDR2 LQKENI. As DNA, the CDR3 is TGTGCCAGCTCACCTTCCGGGGTTCAGCCCCAGCATTTT. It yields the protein CASSPSGVQPQHF.

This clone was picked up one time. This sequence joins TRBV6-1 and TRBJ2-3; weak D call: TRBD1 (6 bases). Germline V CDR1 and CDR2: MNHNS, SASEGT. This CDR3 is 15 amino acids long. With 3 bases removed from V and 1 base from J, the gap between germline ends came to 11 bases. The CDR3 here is CASSDRPGGTDTQYF. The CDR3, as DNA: TGTGCCAGCAGTGACCGACCAGGGGGCACAGATACGCAGTATTTT.

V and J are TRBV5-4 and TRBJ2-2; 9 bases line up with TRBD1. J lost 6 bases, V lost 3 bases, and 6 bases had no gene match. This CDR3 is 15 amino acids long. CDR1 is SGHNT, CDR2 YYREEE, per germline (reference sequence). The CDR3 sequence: CASSYRQGGAGELFF. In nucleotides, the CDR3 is TGTGCCAGCAGCTACCGACAGGGGGGGGCCGGGGAGCTGTTTTTT.